The 20 T cell receptor beta chains below all came from one sample that was sequenced in a study of T cells in localized non-small cell lung cancer. Assay used: immunoSEQ multiplex PCR; TCRdb lists only in-frame clones, some missing. The table lists about 53,000 clones, over 80% of them singletons, with approximately 18% in the top ten. The sequencing used peripheral blood mononuclear cells, collected before any cancer treatment. The origin of the receptors is a man aged 40 to 75 with stage III lung adenocarcinoma.

The chain is built from TRBV9 and TRBJ2-3; 9 bases match TRBD1. The CDR3 extends over 14 amino acids. The V gene's germline CDR1 is SGDLS and CDR2 YYNGEE. Trimming cost V 2 bases and J 6 bases; bases outside gene matches: 4. Written as DNA, the CDR3 is TGTGCCAGCAGCGTGGGGACAGGGCCGGATACGCAGTATTTT. Translated: CASSVGTGPDTQYF. Combining the CDR3 with reference TRBV9 and TRBJ2-3 gives the whole variable domain DSGVTQTPKHLITATGQRVTLRCSPRSGDLSVYWYQQSLDQGLQFLIQYYNGEERAKGNILERFSAQQFPDLHSELNLSSLELGDSALYFCASSVGTGPDTQYFGPGTRLTVL.

In this sample, this clone turned up a few times. The J gene is TRBJ1-1, the V gene TRBV7-9; D is ambiguous. Germline V lookup: CDR1 SEHNR, CDR2 FQNEAQ (reference sequence). Deletions cut 4 bases from V and 0 bases from J, with 12 bases between. This CDR3 region has 15 residues. As DNA, the CDR3 is TGTGCCAGCAGCTCCTTCCGGGCCCTGAACACTGAAGCTTTCTTT. It specifies CASSSFRALNTEAFF. The variable domain in full, completed from reference TRBV7-9 and TRBJ1-1, reads DTGVSQNPRHKITKRGQNVTFRCDPISEHNRLYWYRQTLGQGPEFLTYFQNEAQLEKSRLLSDRFSAERPKGSFSTLEIQRTEQGDSAMYLCASSSFRALNTEAFFGQGTRLTVV.

The CDR3: CATPGDLGQIYGYTF. The CDR3 DNA follows: TGCGCCACCCCCGGGGATTTGGGACAGATCTATGGCTACACCTTC. This chain connects TRBV10-1 to TRBJ1-2; 7 nucleotides align to TRBD1. This CDR3 is 15 amino acids long. Trimming at V came to 10 bases and at J to 4 bases, leaving 15 bases not matched to a gene. Germline-derived CDR1 and CDR2 are WNHNN and SYGVQD (reference sequence).

The chain uses TRBV30 and TRBJ1-1; possible D gene TRBD1, 6 bases. The germline V gene encodes CDR1 GTSNPN and CDR2 SVGIG (reference sequence). This CDR3 has 13 amino acids. V was trimmed by 3 bases and J by 4 bases, leaving 12 bases between them. CDR3 protein: CAWSPQGATEAFF. Written as DNA, the CDR3 is TGTGCCTGGAGCCCACAGGGAGCCACTGAAGCTTTCTTT.

The chain carries TRBV2 and TRBJ1-2, with D hard to call. Trimming removed 6 bases at V and 5 bases at J, with 10 bases between. This CDR3 has 12 amino acids. The germline gives CDR1 SNHLY, CDR2 FYNNEI. The CDR3 region has the DNA TGTGCCAGCAGGGTTCTGAATTATGGCTACACCTTC. Protein sequence: CASRVLNYGYTF.

The gene calls are TRBV2 and TRBJ2-3; D gene uncertain. V was trimmed by 3 bases and J by 2 bases, leaving 15 bases between them. Per the germline V gene, CDR1 is SNHLY and CDR2 is FYNNEI. The CDR3 totals 16 residues. DNA of the CDR3: TGTGCCAGCAGTGATTTGGGGATTTCAGACACAGATACGCAGTATTTT. This gives the protein CASSDLGISDTDTQYF.

The CDR3 spells CASSQNIDGYTF. In DNA, the CDR3 is TGTGCCAGCAGCCAGAATATTGATGGCTACACCTTC. This chain uses TRBV7-9 with TRBJ1-2; no clear D. The length of the CDR3 is 12 residues. Germline CDR1 reads SEHNR; CDR2 reads FQNEAQ (reference sequence). V was clipped by 5 bases and J by 6 bases, with 10 bases between them. The complete variable domain, with remaining parts taken from reference TRBV7-9 and TRBJ1-2, reads DTGVSQNPRHKITKRGQNVTFRCDPISEHNRLYWYRQTLGQGPEFLTYFQNEAQLEKSRLLSDRFSAERPKGSFSTLEIQRTEQGDSAMYLCASSQNIDGYTFGSGTRLTVV.

The V gene is TRBV7-3, the J gene TRBJ2-2; D may be TRBD2 (5 bases). Germline V CDR1 and CDR2: SGHTA, FQGTGA. CDR3 length: 15 residues. Trimming pared 6 bases from V and 5 bases from J, leaving 16 bases between. This chain's CDR3 is CASRRGPGETGELFF. The CDR3 bases are TGTGCCAGCAGAAGAGGACCCGGGGAAACCGGGGAGCTGTTTTTT.

The chain couples TRBV6-1 to TRBJ1-2; tentative D call: TRBD1 (5 bases). The ends were cut back, 7 bases at V and 3 bases at J, with 12 bases in the middle. Germline CDR1 MNHNS, CDR2 SASEGT. The length of the CDR3 is 13 residues. The CDR3 DNA sequence: TGTGCCAGCACTTTAAGAGGGGACTATGGCTACACCTTC. It specifies CASTLRGDYGYTF.

The chain joins TRBV7-2 to TRBJ2-5, with a tentative D call TRBD2 (6 bases). This CDR3 is 15 amino acids long. Trimming left V 1 base short and J 5 bases short, with 14 bases between. The germline gives CDR1 SGHTA, CDR2 FQGNSA. CDR3 DNA: TGTGCCAGCAGCTTAGTGAGGAGGGGAGAGGAGACCCAGTACTTC. Translating gives CASSLVRRGEETQYF. Drawing the rest from reference TRBV7-2 and TRBJ2-5, the complete variable domain is GAGVSQSPSNKVTEKGKDVELRCDPISGHTALYWYRQSLGQGLEFLIYFQGNSAPDKSGLPSDRFSAERTGGSVSTLTIQRTQQEDSAVYLCASSLVRRGEETQYFGPGTRLLVL.

The gene calls are TRBV7-2 and TRBJ2-2; D is uncertain. This CDR3 contains 16 residues. From germline, CDR1 is SGHTA and CDR2 FQGNSA. The ends were cut back, 1 base at V and 4 bases at J, with 13 bases in the middle. CDR3 region: CASSLGSLIGTGELFF. For the CDR3, the DNA is TGTGCCAGCAGCTTAGGCAGTTTAATTGGCACCGGGGAGCTGTTTTTT.

This clone was counted between two and nine times. The V call is TRBV5-1, the J call TRBJ1-5; D not resolved. The CDR3 covers 13 residues. The ends were cut back, 2 bases at V and 7 bases at J, with 10 bases in the middle. Germline CDR1 reads SGHRS; CDR2 reads YFSETQ. This CDR3 is CASSFQEGQPQHF. The CDR3 DNA sequence: TGCGCCAGCAGCTTTCAAGAAGGGCAGCCCCAGCATTTT.

This clone showed up just once. The chain couples TRBV5-1 to TRBJ2-3; TRBD2 aligns across 10 bases. Germline V gene lookup returns CDR1 SGHRS and CDR2 YFSETQ. Trimming cost V 0 bases and J 6 bases; bases outside gene matches: 13. The CDR3 consists of 18 residues. CDR3 coding DNA: TGCGCCAGCAGCTTGGGACAGGGTGGTCTAGCGGGAGCGGATACGCAGTATTTT. This translates into CASSLGQGGLAGADTQYF.

This chain connects TRBV14 to TRBJ1-4; D is unclear. V was trimmed by 4 bases and J by 6 bases, leaving 15 bases between them. This CDR3 has 15 amino acids. Germline V CDR1 and CDR2: SGHDN, FVKESK. The DNA of the CDR3 is TGTGCCAGCAGCCGGAGACGTGGCTCCTATGAAAAACTGTTTTTT. Its translation: CASSRRRGSYEKLFF. The full variable domain, rest sourced from reference TRBV14 and TRBJ1-4, is EAGVTQFPSHSVIEKGQTVTLRCDPISGHDNLYWYRRVMGKEIKFLLHFVKESKQDESGMPNNRFLAERTGGTYSTLKVQPAELEDSGVYFCASSRRRGSYEKLFFGSGTQLSVL.

This clone was seen just once. The CDR3, as DNA: TGTGCCAGCAGCTTAGCGCGTAATCAGCCCCAGCATTTT. Protein product: CASSLARNQPQHF. The chain couples TRBV7-2 to TRBJ1-5; D unclear. Trimming left V 0 bases short and J 4 bases short, with 4 bases between. Germline values: CDR1 SGHTA, CDR2 FQGNSA. The CDR3 has 13 residues.

A word on this clone: In the same sample, other DNA sequences code for this CDR3. The chain carries TRBV9 and TRBJ2-3; unclear D gene. The CDR3 covers 12 residues. Germline CDR1 and CDR2: SGDLS and YYNGEE. V lost 0 bases and J 6 bases, leaving 5 bases between the germline ends. CDR3 coding DNA: TGTGCCAGCAGCGTAGTCGGGGATACGCAGTATTTT. Residues: CASSVVGDTQYF.

This chain links TRBV5-1 with TRBJ1-1; 9 nucleotides agree with TRBD1. Germline V lookup: CDR1 SGHRS, CDR2 YFSETQ. The CDR3 is 18 amino acids. Trimming removed 4 bases from V and 0 bases from J; junction bases left unmatched: 13. Here the CDR3 DNA reads TGCGCCAGCAGCGCGTGGACAGGGGAAAATCGTATGAACACTGAAGCTTTCTTT. It is translated as CASSAWTGENRMNTEAFF.

The rearrangement joins TRBV9 to TRBJ2-3, with a tentative D call TRBD1 (7 bases). Germline V CDR1 and CDR2: SGDLS, YYNGEE. The CDR3 runs to 14 residues. Deletions cut 2 bases from V and 8 bases from J, with 15 bases between. The CDR3 is CASSVEGASGTQYF. CDR3 DNA: TGTGCCAGCAGCGTGGAGGGGGCTTCTGGTACGCAGTATTTT.

The chain is built from TRBV7-5 and TRBJ2-7; TRBD2 reflects the table's D call only, with no check against the DNA. TRBV7-5 is described as a pseudogene. The CDR3 loop spans 18 amino acids. CDR3 DNA: TGTGTCAGAAGCTTTACCCAAAACGGGACTAGCGGGTACTACGAGCAGTACTTC. This translates into CVRSFTQNGTSGYYEQYF.

This sequence joins TRBV10-3 and TRBJ1-1, with D perhaps matching TRBD1 (5 bases). Germline loops: CDR1 ENHRY, CDR2 SYGVKD. There are 13 residues in the CDR3. V lost 6 bases and J 0 bases, leaving 8 bases between the germline ends. CDR3 sequence reads: CAIRRDVNTEAFF. The CDR3 DNA is TGTGCCATCAGGAGGGACGTGAACACTGAAGCTTTCTTT.